The 21 T cell receptor beta chains below all came from one sample that was sequenced in a study of post-analysis software for immune sequencing data (dated by TCRdb to 2015 to 2017). Broad study findings and their caveats: Roughly 5 TRBV segments, including TRBV5-6, TRBV5-1 and TRBV20-1, were significantly more frequent in patients than controls.

For these receptors, no antigen is known. Libraries came from PCR. The sequencer was an Illumina HiSeq 2500. To reduce PCR and sequencing biases, unique molecular identifiers were built into the TCR beta cDNA libraries. TCRdb trimmed public reads at Q25 via fastp, called clones via MiXCR and kept in-frame beta chains. Every CDR3 protein is listed once, alongside the most common genes and DNA of its rows. The sample profile shows about 540,000 distinct CDR3 sequences; roughly 34% of them were found once. 4.5% to 7.5% of the sample is in the top ten clones. The source material was blood. These receptor sequences come from a girl aged 2-17 years with multiple sclerosis.

This clonotype occurred once. The rearrangement uses TRBV7-9 and TRBJ1-2; D possibly corresponds to TRBD1 (6 bases). V lost 4 bases and J lost 0, with 18 bases in between. CDR1 SEHNR and CDR2 FQNEAQ come from the germline V gene (reference sequence). The CDR3 consists of 17 residues. The CDR3 region is CASSSRGDLHPNYGYTF. CDR3 sequence (DNA): TGTGCCAGCAGCTCCAGGGGTGATCTCCACCCTAACTATGGCTACACCTTC. The full variable domain, completed using reference TRBV7-9 and TRBJ1-2, is DTGVSQNPRHKITKRGQNVTFRCDPISEHNRLYWYRQTLGQGPEFLTYFQNEAQLEKSRLLSDRFSAERPKGSFSTLEIQRTEQGDSAMYLCASSSRGDLHPNYGYTFGSGTRLTVV.

This clonotype occurred once. The genes are TRBV29-1 and TRBJ2-5; a weak D match, TRBD1 (5 bases). Trimming removed 5 bases at V and 11 bases at J, with 12 bases between. This CDR3 region has 10 residues. Germline values: CDR1 SQVTM, CDR2 ANQGSEA. The CDR3 DNA reads as TGCAGCGTTTGGGGCAATGAGCAGTACTTC. Protein product: CSVWGNEQYF.

This clonotype showed up just a few times. This chain joins TRBV29-1 and TRBJ2-5, with D perhaps matching TRBD1 or TRBD2 (5 bases each). The ends were cut back, 1 base at V and 9 bases at J, with 30 bases in the middle. This CDR3 has 18 residues. CDR1 and CDR2 (germline): SQVTM, ANQGSEA. The CDR3: CSVEGQADMTRGVEAQYF. The CDR3 DNA follows: TGCAGCGTTGAAGGCCAGGCGGACATGACGAGAGGGGTCGAGGCCCAGTACTTC.

This clonotype has only a few counts. The CDR3 nucleotides are TGCGCCAGCAGCCGACCTGGGGAGAATGAAGCTTTCTTT. Its protein is CASSRPGENEAFF. The chain carries TRBV5-1 and TRBJ1-1; no reliable D call. Trimming took 4 bases from V and 7 from J, leaving 14 bases between them. This CDR3 has 13 amino acids. Germline V gene sequence: CDR1 SGHRS, CDR2 YFSETQ.

CDR3 sequence (DNA): TGTGCCAGCAGTTCCAGGACAGGGAACTATGGCTACACCTTC. This sequence encodes CASSSRTGNYGYTF. The chain is built from TRBV12-3 or TRBV12-4 and TRBJ1-2; TRBD1 matches 8 bases. V shed 4 bases and J 2 bases; nucleotides not matched to a gene: 3. CDR3 length equals 14 residues.

This clonotype has just a few counts. The chain employs TRBV6-6 and TRBJ2-3; TRBD2 matches at 9 bases. The V gene's germline CDR1 is MNHNY and CDR2 SVGAGI (reference sequence). There are 16 residues in the CDR3. Germline trimming cut 7 bases from V and 1 base from J; bases unmatched to any gene: 9. The DNA for the CDR3 is TGTGCCAGCATTCGGCGCGCTAGCGGGGGCACAGATACGCAGTATTTT. Translated, it gives CASIRRASGGTDTQYF.

The J gene is TRBJ1-2, the V gene TRBV20-1; 7 bases map to TRBD1. V gave up 6 bases and J gave up 5 bases; unmatched junction bases: 15. The CDR3 consists of 15 residues. CDR1 and CDR2 (germline): DFQATT, SNEGSKA (reference sequence). The CDR3 sequence: CSAPTERGPLYGYTF. As DNA, the CDR3 is TGCAGTGCGCCAACAGAGAGGGGGCCCCTTTATGGCTACACCTTC.

A few counts support this clonotype. The chain links TRBV9 to TRBJ2-1, with 9 bases lining up with TRBD2. CDR3 length: 15 amino acids. Germline trimming cut 4 bases from V and 6 bases from J; bases unmatched to any gene: 8. In germline, CDR1 is SGDLS, CDR2 YYNGEE. The CDR3 sequence: CASSHRLAARNEQFF. The CDR3 nucleotides read TGTGCCAGCAGCCATCGACTAGCGGCTCGCAATGAGCAGTTCTTC.

This clonotype was counted a few times. The rearrangement uses TRBV5-1 and TRBJ2-6, with no clear D. The length of the CDR3 is 18 residues. The ends were cut back, 0 bases at V and 2 bases at J, with 15 bases in the middle. Germline V gene data show CDR1 as SGHRS and CDR2 as YFSETQ. The CDR3 coding sequence is TGCGCCAGCAGCTTGGCCCCTTACGATAGGGCTGGGGCCAACGTCCTGACTTTC. As protein: CASSLAPYDRAGANVLTF.

This sequence joins TRBV20-1 and TRBJ2-3; 7 bases are shared with TRBD2. The V gene end was trimmed by 8 bases and the J gene end by 0 bases; junction bases not matched to a gene: 20. The CDR3 has 18 amino acids. Per germline, CDR1 DFQATT and CDR2 SNEGSKA (reference sequence). CDR3 coding DNA: TGCAGTTCCCGGGGAGCCCAGCGGGGTTCCCCTAGCACAGATACGCAGTATTTT. This translates into CSSRGAQRGSPSTDTQYF.

This clonotype was observed at least ten times. V is TRBV20-1 and J is TRBJ2-3; either TRBD1 or TRBD2 may supply D (5 bases each). Germline CDR1 DFQATT, CDR2 SNEGSKA (reference sequence). V lost 1 base and J 3 bases, leaving 20 bases between the germline ends. The CDR3 length is 17 residues. The CDR3 bases are TGCAGTGCTAGAGTTTTGGGGCGAGCGGTGATTACAGATACGCAGTATTTT. This encodes CSARVLGRAVITDTQYF.

The chain employs TRBV29-1 and TRBJ2-2, with D maybe TRBD2 (5 bases). CDR1 and CDR2 (germline): SQVTM, ANQGSEA. V was pared by 5 bases and J by 0 bases, with 10 bases between. CDR3 length equals 14 residues. The CDR3: CSVQSRANTGELFF. CDR3 coding DNA: TGCAGCGTTCAGTCGCGGGCGAACACCGGGGAGCTGTTTTTT.

A remark on this clonotype: One junction end disagrees with the germline gene, perhaps due to a read error. The chain carries TRBV6-5 and TRBJ2-5; D is ambiguous. CDR1 and CDR2 (germline): MNHEY, SVGAGI. This CDR3 is 14 amino acids long. CDR3 in amino acids: CANSYSAPWETQYF. CDR3 bases: TGTGCCAACAGTTACTCAGCCCCTTGGGAGACCCAGTACTTC.

Concerning this clonotype itself: A read error may produce the germline difference seen at one junction end. V and J are TRBV7-8 and TRBJ2-3; D is perhaps TRBD2 (5 bases). The germline gives CDR1 SGHVS, CDR2 FQNEAQ. This CDR3 region has 16 residues. For the CDR3, the DNA is TGTGCCAACAGCTTAGTCCTGACCGGGGAGACAGATACGCAGTATTTT. Protein: CANSLVLTGETDTQYF.

The table lists this clonotype with a few counts. V is TRBV4-1 and J is TRBJ2-7; no clear D. The CDR3 totals 13 residues. Trimming removed 0 bases at V and 4 bases at J, with 7 bases between. The germline V gene has CDR1 MGHRA and CDR2 YSYEKL. The CDR3 nucleotides read TGCGCCAGCAGCCAAGATCCCATATACGAGCAGTACTTC. Translating it yields CASSQDPIYEQYF.

This chain joins TRBV5-1 and TRBJ2-7; 7 positions agree with TRBD2. Per germline, CDR1 SGHRS and CDR2 YFSETQ. This CDR3 has 13 amino acids. Trimming at V came to 4 bases and at J to 3 bases, leaving 4 bases not matched to a gene. CDR3: CASSAGTNYEQYF. The DNA of the CDR3 is TGCGCCAGCAGCGCCGGGACTAACTACGAGCAGTACTTC.

The V gene is TRBV2, the J gene TRBJ1-2; D is ambiguous. The CDR3 runs 16 residues. V was trimmed by 8 bases and J by 2 bases, leaving 21 bases between them. Germline assignment: CDR1 SNHLY and CDR2 FYNNEI. The chain's CDR3 is CASAFNTLVFNYGYTF. DNA for the CDR3: TGTGCCAGCGCCTTTAATACATTGGTTTTCAACTATGGCTACACCTTC.

This clonotype was seen only a few times. The chain uses TRBV7-2 and TRBJ1-2; 7 bases are a match to TRBD1. CDR1 and CDR2 from the germline V gene are SGHTA and FQGNSA. After removal of 5 bases from V and 4 bases from J, the junction contained 7 bases not matched to a gene. This CDR3 spans 14 amino acids. This CDR3 reads CASSLRDRRYGYTF. The CDR3 region has the DNA TGTGCCAGCAGCCTCCGGGACAGACGCTATGGCTACACCTTC.

This chain connects TRBV2 to TRBJ1-4, with a weak D call TRBD1 (5 bases). The V gene's germline CDR1 is SNHLY and CDR2 FYNNEI. This CDR3 is built from 13 residues. V was clipped by 6 bases and J by 10 bases, with 15 bases between them. In nucleotides, the CDR3 is TGTGCCAGCAGACCCGACCCCGGGGGAAAACTGTTTTTT. Translating gives CASRPDPGGKLFF.

This clonotype has just a few counts. The chain combines TRBV2 with TRBJ2-7; D is ambiguous. Germline V gene sequence: CDR1 SNHLY, CDR2 FYNNEI. The germline V and J ends were trimmed by 2 bases and 0 bases, with 14 bases remaining between them. The CDR3 consists of 16 residues. This CDR3 reads CASSETPGPFSYEQYF. In DNA, the CDR3 is TGTGCCAGCAGTGAAACCCCAGGTCCATTCTCCTACGAGCAGTACTTC.

This chain links TRBV5-5 with TRBJ2-5; D is possibly TRBD1 or TRBD2 (5 bases each). V lost 3 bases, J lost 4 bases, and 16 bases lay in between. Germline values: CDR1 SGHKS, CDR2 YYEKEE (reference sequence). The CDR3 is 15 amino acids. The CDR3 DNA reads TGTGCCAGCAGCTCCGGGGACCGCCGGGGAGAGACCCAGTACTTC. It translates to CASSSGDRRGETQYF. Full variable domain (remainder filled in from reference TRBV5-5 and TRBJ2-5): DAGVTQSPTHLIKTRGQQVTLRCSPISGHKSVSWYQQVLGQGPQFIFQYYEKEERGRGNFPDRFSARQFPNYSSELNVNALLLGDSALYLCASSSGDRRGETQYFGPGTRLLVL.